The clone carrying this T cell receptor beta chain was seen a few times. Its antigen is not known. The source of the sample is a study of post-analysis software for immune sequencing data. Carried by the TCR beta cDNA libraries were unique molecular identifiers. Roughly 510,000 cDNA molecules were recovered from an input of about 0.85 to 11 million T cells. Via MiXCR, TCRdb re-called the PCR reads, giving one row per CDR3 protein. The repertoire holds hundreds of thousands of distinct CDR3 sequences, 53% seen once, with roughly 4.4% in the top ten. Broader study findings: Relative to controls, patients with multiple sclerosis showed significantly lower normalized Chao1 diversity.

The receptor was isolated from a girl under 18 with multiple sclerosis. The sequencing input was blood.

As DNA, the CDR3 is TGCAGCGTTGAGCACCAGAGCCACGAGCAGTACTTC. This codes for CSVEHQSHEQYF. The chain joins TRBV29-1 to TRBJ2-5; the D is unclear. The J call could be wrong; TRBJ2-7 is a better fit for the DNA end. CDR1 and CDR2 from the germline V gene are SQVTM and ANQGSEA. The CDR3 consists of 12 residues.